The 27 T cell receptor beta chains below all came from one sample that was sequenced in a study of cytomegalovirus exposure and HLA in healthy donors. PCR amplification relied on 60 Vbeta primers (plus 13 Jbeta primers). Some clones are missing from TCRdb's copy, which holds only in-frame ones; the method was immunoSEQ multiplex PCR. The data contain over 150,000 clones, 75% to 90% of them singletons. Sequencing was carried out using PBMCs. These receptors were obtained from a man aged 30 to 45 in good health and CMV-seronegative.

This chain uses TRBV5-1 with TRBJ1-4; tentatively, D is TRBD1 (5 bases). The CDR3 consists of 18 residues. V lost 7 bases, J lost 3 bases, and 25 bases lay in between. The germline gives CDR1 SGHRS, CDR2 YFSETQ. The CDR3 nucleotides read TGCGCCAGCCATCCCGGGCAGGGACTACCCGGGGCTAATGAAAAACTGTTTTTT. Translated, it gives CASHPGQGLPGANEKLFF.

This chain uses TRBV6-5 with TRBJ2-3, with TRBD2 as a possible D gene (6 bases). Trimming shortened V by 10 bases and J by 1 base, and 18 bases separated the two germline ends. CDR1 is MNHEY and CDR2 is SVGAGI in the germline V gene. There are 15 residues in the CDR3. The CDR3 DNA reads TGTGCCACGTGTCTGACGGGGGACCGCACAGATACGCAGTATTTT. Translated, it gives CATCLTGDRTDTQYF.

This chain connects TRBV29-1 to TRBJ2-1, with TRBD2 matching 16 bases. V shed 7 bases, J shed 5 bases, and the junction held 5 bases outside the gene matches. The CDR3 extends over 15 amino acids. The germline V gene has CDR1 SQVTM and CDR2 ANQGSEA. This CDR3 reads CSGGGLAGGNNEQFF. In DNA, the CDR3 is TGCAGCGGTGGGGGACTAGCGGGGGGGAACAATGAGCAGTTCTTC.

The chain combines TRBV2 with TRBJ2-7; 8 positions match TRBD2. Germline loops: CDR1 SNHLY, CDR2 FYNNEI. CDR3 length: 14 amino acids. The trim removed 6 bases at V and 3 bases at J, leaving 7 bases unmatched. DNA of the CDR3: TGTGCCAGCAGCCTGGAGGGACTAGTCTACGAGCAGTACTTC. This sequence encodes CASSLEGLVYEQYF.

This chain connects TRBV5-4 to TRBJ1-1; D is unresolved. Trimming cost V 2 bases and J 1 base, with 6 bases left between them. The CDR3 has 13 amino acids. Germline loops: CDR1 SGHNT, CDR2 YYREEE (reference sequence). In DNA, the CDR3 is TGTGCCAGCAGCTTTAGCGGGAACACTGAAGCTTTCTTT. Translated, it gives CASSFSGNTEAFF.

This clone was seen once. V and J are TRBV6-1 and TRBJ1-1; weak D call: TRBD1 (6 bases). Germline lookup yields CDR1 MNHNS and CDR2 SASEGT. This CDR3 spans 13 amino acids. V shed 7 bases and J shed 1 base, with 10 bases lying between them. This chain's CDR3 is CASMRQANTEAFF. DNA of the CDR3: TGTGCCAGCATGCGACAGGCGAACACTGAAGCTTTCTTT.

The count of this clone is one. The chain uses TRBV30 and TRBJ2-7, with D possibly TRBD1 on 7 matching bases. Trimming took off 4 bases at V and 2 bases at J, with 9 bases between the two ends. CDR3 length: 12 residues. CDR1 GTSNPN and CDR2 SVGIG come from the germline V gene (reference sequence). The CDR3 DNA reads TGTGCCTGGACAGGGGGGACCTACGAGCAGTACTTC. Amino acids: CAWTGGTYEQYF.

V gene TRBV27 combines with J gene TRBJ1-1; D not resolved. This CDR3 has 13 amino acids. CDR1 and CDR2 from the germline V gene are MNHEY and SMNVEV (reference sequence). V was clipped by 8 bases and J by 5 bases, with 15 bases between them. CDR3 in DNA: TGTGCCAGCCATTTAGGCCGAGGGACTGAAGCTTTCTTT. This encodes CASHLGRGTEAFF.

The sample holds a few counts of this clone. The chain is built from TRBV6-5 and TRBJ2-1, with 7 nucleotides matching TRBD2. V shed 5 bases and J 7 bases; nucleotides not matched to a gene: 11. CDR1 is MNHEY and CDR2 is SVGAGI in the germline V gene. The CDR3 runs to 15 residues. CDR3 loop: CASSPLGIAGNEQFF. The DNA of the CDR3 is TGTGCCAGCAGTCCCCTCGGAATAGCGGGTAATGAGCAGTTCTTC.

The CDR3 nucleotides read TGTGCCAGCAGTTACTCGTACAGGGGGTATGGCTACACCTTC. Protein sequence: CASSYSYRGYGYTF. The chain is built from TRBV6-5 and TRBJ1-2, with 8 positions matching TRBD1. The CDR3 length is 14 residues. In germline, CDR1 is MNHEY, CDR2 SVGAGI. V was clipped by 0 bases and J by 5 bases; unmatched bases: 2.

This chain connects TRBV5-1 to TRBJ2-1; 9 bases are shared with TRBD1. The J segment lost 6 bases and the V segment lost 4 bases, leaving 11 bases of the junction unmatched. This CDR3 is built from 16 residues. Germline loops: CDR1 SGHRS, CDR2 YFSETQ. The CDR3 here is CASSKTGGVSTNEQFF. The CDR3 DNA follows: TGCGCCAGCAGCAAAACAGGGGGCGTCTCGACCAATGAGCAGTTCTTC.

The V and J genes are TRBV25-1 and TRBJ1-1; 7 bases are shared with TRBD1. CDR1 and CDR2 from the germline V gene are MGHDK and SYGVNS. This CDR3 is 15 amino acids long. The ends lost 3 bases at V and 5 bases at J; junction bases unmatched: 9. The CDR3 region has the DNA TGTGCCAGCAGTGATCGACAGGGAAGGGGGACTGAAGCTTTCTTT. Its protein product is CASSDRQGRGTEAFF.

This clone was picked up one time. The gene calls are TRBV11-2 and TRBJ2-7; D perhaps matches TRBD1 (5 bases). This CDR3 contains 14 residues. Germline V gives CDR1 SGHAT, CDR2 FQNNGV. Between the trimmed V and J ends, which lost 5 bases and 0 bases, there was a span of 11 bases. The CDR3 loop reads CASSPRVNSYEQYF. CDR3 coding DNA: TGTGCCAGCAGCCCCAGGGTTAACTCCTACGAGCAGTACTTC.

The rearrangement joins TRBV28 to TRBJ2-7; no definite D call. The CDR3 spans 16 residues. Trimming shortened V by 2 bases and J by 0 bases, and 14 bases separated the two germline ends. Germline V gives CDR1 MDHEN, CDR2 SYDVKM. The CDR3 protein is CASSLNGSPSSYEQYF. Here the CDR3 DNA reads TGTGCCAGCAGTTTAAATGGTAGCCCGAGCTCCTACGAGCAGTACTTC. Looking up the rest from reference TRBV28 and TRBJ2-7 gives the full variable domain: DVKVTQSSRYLVKRTGEKVFLECVQDMDHENMFWYRQDPGLGLRLIYFSYDVKMKEKGDIPEGYSVSREKKERFSLILESASTNQTSMYLCASSLNGSPSSYEQYFGPGTRLTVT.

The CDR3 DNA sequence: TGTGCCAGCAGTCGGGGGGGGACCCAGTACTTC. Amino acids: CASSRGGTQYF. V usage is TRBV28 and J usage is TRBJ2-5, with 8 bases that match TRBD2. The CDR3 extends over 11 amino acids. V was pared by 5 bases and J by 7 bases, with 0 bases of the junction left unmatched. Looked up from germline, CDR1 is MDHEN and CDR2 is SYDVKM.

This clone occurred a few times. This chain links TRBV21-1 with TRBJ1-1; the table's TRBD1 call for D was not verified on the DNA. TRBV21-1 is assigned pseudogene status. This CDR3 spans 16 amino acids. The CDR3 nucleotides read TGTGCCAGCAGCCCTGACAGGGGGAAGAAGGAAACTGAAGCTTTCTTT. Its translation is CASSPDRGKKETEAFF.

This sequence joins TRBV11-1 and TRBJ2-2; 8 positions agree with TRBD2. This CDR3 contains 15 residues. V shed 7 bases, J shed 1 base, and the junction held 5 bases outside the gene matches. CDR1 SGHAT and CDR2 FQDESV come from the germline V gene (reference sequence). CDR3 in DNA: TGTGCCAGCACGTTTACTAGCGGGAACACCGGGGAGCTGTTTTTT. Amino acids: CASTFTSGNTGELFF.

The genes are TRBV27 and TRBJ2-3; 8 positions agree with TRBD1. V lost 8 bases and J lost 1; bases outside the gene matches: 11. Germline CDR1 and CDR2: MNHEY and SMNVEV (reference sequence). The CDR3 loop spans 16 amino acids. This chain's CDR3 is CASRRWQGAGTDTQYF. Written as DNA, the CDR3 is TGTGCCAGCCGCCGGTGGCAGGGGGCTGGCACAGATACGCAGTATTTT.

This clone was recorded only once. The chain is built from TRBV10-3 and TRBJ2-3, with TRBD2 matching 7 bases. The trim removed 9 bases at V and 4 bases at J, leaving 1 base unmatched. The germline CDR1 and CDR2 sequences are ENHRY and SYGVKD. The CDR3 is made up of 11 amino acids. For the CDR3, the DNA is TGTGCCATTGGACTAGCAGATACGCAGTATTTT. Translated, it gives CAIGLADTQYF.

V and J are TRBV28 and TRBJ1-2, with D possibly matching TRBD1 (6 bases). The V end lost 7 bases, the J end lost 5 bases, and 11 bases lay between the germline ends. CDR1 and CDR2 (germline): MDHEN, SYDVKM. There are 12 residues in the CDR3. This chain's CDR3 is CASTGRGYGYTF. As DNA, the CDR3 is TGTGCCAGCACCGGAAGGGGGTATGGCTACACCTTC.

The V and J genes are TRBV27 and TRBJ2-5; TRBD1 is a possible D gene (5 bases). V gave up 7 bases and J gave up 7 bases, with 10 bases separating them. The CDR3 length is 11 residues. Germline CDR1 and CDR2: MNHEY and SMNVEV (reference sequence). CDR3 in amino acids: CASTQGGTQYF. The CDR3 nucleotides read TGTGCCAGCACCCAGGGCGGGACCCAGTACTTC.

The rearrangement joins TRBV6-5 to TRBJ2-1; TRBD1 matches 8 bases. Germline V gene lookup returns CDR1 MNHEY and CDR2 SVGAGI. After removal of 4 bases from V and 5 bases from J, the junction contained 7 bases not matched to a gene. This CDR3 region has 15 residues. DNA for the CDR3: TGTGCCAGCAGTTTGGACAGGGAGGCAAACAATGAGCAGTTCTTC. This sequence encodes CASSLDREANNEQFF.

V usage is TRBV7-8 and J usage is TRBJ1-5; 9 bases agree with TRBD1. This CDR3 region has 16 residues. J gave up 0 bases and V 4 bases, and 4 bases lay outside the gene matches. Germline V lookup: CDR1 SGHVS, CDR2 FQNEAQ. The CDR3 nucleotides are TGTGCCAGCAGCTCGGGACAGGGTGCTAGCAATCAGCCCCAGCATTTT. Its translation is CASSSGQGASNQPQHF. Supplemented by reference TRBV7-8 and TRBJ1-5, the full variable domain reads GAGVSQSPRYKVAKRGQDVALRCDPISGHVSLFWYQQALGQGPEFLTYFQNEAQLDKSGLPSDRFFAERPEGSVSTLKIQRTQQEDSAVYLCASSSGQGASNQPQHFGDGTRLSIL.

The chain employs TRBV5-5 and TRBJ2-1, with D tentatively TRBD1 (6 bases). The CDR3 runs 15 residues. CDR1 is SGHKS, CDR2 YYEKEE, per germline (reference sequence). Trimming shortened V by 0 bases and J by 2 bases, and 9 bases separated the two germline ends. The CDR3 coding sequence is TGTGCCAGCAGCTTGGAGGGGGTCACCTACAATGAGCAGTTCTTC. Amino acid sequence: CASSLEGVTYNEQFF.

The genes are TRBV27 and TRBJ1-2, with 10 positions matching TRBD1. The ends lost 6 bases at V and 4 bases at J; junction bases unmatched: 8. The V gene's germline CDR1 is MNHEY and CDR2 SMNVEV (reference sequence). The CDR3 runs 15 residues. CDR3 loop: CASRLGTGVGYGYTF. Written as DNA, the CDR3 is TGTGCCAGCAGACTCGGGACAGGGGTTGGCTATGGCTACACCTTC.

This chain uses TRBV7-8 with TRBJ2-3; the match to TRBD2 covers 10 bases. There are 15 residues in the CDR3. Germline values: CDR1 SGHVS, CDR2 FQNEAQ. The trim removed 0 bases at V and 6 bases at J, leaving 3 bases unmatched. Written as DNA, the CDR3 is TGTGCCAGCAGCTTAGCTTCTAGCGGGGGCGATACGCAGTATTTT. This translates into CASSLASSGGDTQYF.

The V gene is TRBV5-4, the J gene TRBJ1-2; D call uncertain. Germline CDR1 and CDR2: SGHNT and YYREEE (reference sequence). The CDR3 covers 16 residues. Trimming pared 0 bases from V and 3 bases from J, leaving 15 bases between. CDR3 in DNA: TGTGCCAGCAGCTTGGAGGAAGGGAGGAAGGACTATGGCTACACCTTC. Translated, it gives CASSLEEGRKDYGYTF. The full variable domain, its missing parts supplied by reference TRBV5-4 and TRBJ1-2, is ETGVTQSPTHLIKTRGQQVTLRCSSQSGHNTVSWYQQALGQGPQFIFQYYREEENGRGNFPPRFSGLQFPNYSSELNVNALELDDSALYLCASSLEEGRKDYGYTFGSGTRLTVV.